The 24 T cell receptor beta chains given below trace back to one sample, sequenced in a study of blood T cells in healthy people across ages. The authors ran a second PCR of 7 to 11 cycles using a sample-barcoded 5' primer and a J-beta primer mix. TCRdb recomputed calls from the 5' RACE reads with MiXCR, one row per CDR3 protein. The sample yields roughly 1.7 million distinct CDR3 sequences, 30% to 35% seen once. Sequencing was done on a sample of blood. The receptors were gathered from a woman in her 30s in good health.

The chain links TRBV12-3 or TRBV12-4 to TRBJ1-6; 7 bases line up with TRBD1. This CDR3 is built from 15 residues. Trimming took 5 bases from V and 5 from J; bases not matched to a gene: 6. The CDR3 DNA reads TGTGCCAGCAGTGCGGGACAGACTAATAATTCACCCCTCCACTTT. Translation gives CASSAGQTNNSPLHF.

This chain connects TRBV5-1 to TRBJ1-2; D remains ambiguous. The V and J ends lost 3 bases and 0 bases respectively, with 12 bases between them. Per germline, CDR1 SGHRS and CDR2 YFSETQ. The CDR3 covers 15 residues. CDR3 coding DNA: TGCGCCAGCAGCTCCGCTGGATATGCTAACTATGGCTACACCTTC. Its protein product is CASSSAGYANYGYTF.

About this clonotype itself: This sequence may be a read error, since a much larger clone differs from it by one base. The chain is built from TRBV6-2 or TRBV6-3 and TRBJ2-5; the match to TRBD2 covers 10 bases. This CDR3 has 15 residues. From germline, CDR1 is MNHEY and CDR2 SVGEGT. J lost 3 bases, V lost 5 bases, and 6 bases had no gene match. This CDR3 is CASSPGLAEEETQYF. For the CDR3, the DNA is TGTGCCAGCAGTCCCGGACTAGCGGAAGAAGAGACCCAGTACTTC.

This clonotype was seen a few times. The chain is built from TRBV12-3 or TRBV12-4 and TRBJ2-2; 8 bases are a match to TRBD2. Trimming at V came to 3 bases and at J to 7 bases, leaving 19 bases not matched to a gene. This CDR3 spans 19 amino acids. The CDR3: CASSFRLARYQSIGGELFF. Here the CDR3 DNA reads TGTGCCAGCAGTTTTAGACTAGCGCGCTATCAAAGTATCGGCGGGGAGCTGTTTTTT.

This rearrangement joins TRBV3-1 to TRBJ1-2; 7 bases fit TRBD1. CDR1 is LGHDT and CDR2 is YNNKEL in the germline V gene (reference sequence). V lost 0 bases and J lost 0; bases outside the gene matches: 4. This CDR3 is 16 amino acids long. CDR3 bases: TGTGCCAGCAGCCAAGATTTCGGACAGGCTAACTATGGCTACACCTTC. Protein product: CASSQDFGQANYGYTF.

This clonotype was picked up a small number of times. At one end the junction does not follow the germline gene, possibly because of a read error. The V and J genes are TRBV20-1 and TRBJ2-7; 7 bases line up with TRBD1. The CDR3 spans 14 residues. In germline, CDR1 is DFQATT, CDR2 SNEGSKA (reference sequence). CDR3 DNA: TGCAGTACTAGAGTTCTCAGGGGGTACTACGAGCAGTACTTC. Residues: CSTRVLRGYYEQYF.

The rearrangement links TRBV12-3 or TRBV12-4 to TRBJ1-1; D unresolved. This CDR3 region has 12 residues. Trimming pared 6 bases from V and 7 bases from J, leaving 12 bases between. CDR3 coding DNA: TGTGCCAGCAGCCCCGCCCTCAGTGAAGCTTTCTTT. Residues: CASSPALSEAFF.

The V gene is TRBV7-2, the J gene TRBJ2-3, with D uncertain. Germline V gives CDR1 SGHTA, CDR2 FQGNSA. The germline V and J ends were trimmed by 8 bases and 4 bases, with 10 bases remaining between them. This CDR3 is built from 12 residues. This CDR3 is CASGPTSDTQYF. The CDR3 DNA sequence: TGTGCCAGCGGACCAACCTCAGATACGCAGTATTTT. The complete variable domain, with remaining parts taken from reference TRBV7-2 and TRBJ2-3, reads GAGVSQSPSNKVTEKGKDVELRCDPISGHTALYWYRQSLGQGLEFLIYFQGNSAPDKSGLPSDRFSAERTGGSVSTLTIQRTQQEDSAVYLCASGPTSDTQYFGPGTRLTVL.

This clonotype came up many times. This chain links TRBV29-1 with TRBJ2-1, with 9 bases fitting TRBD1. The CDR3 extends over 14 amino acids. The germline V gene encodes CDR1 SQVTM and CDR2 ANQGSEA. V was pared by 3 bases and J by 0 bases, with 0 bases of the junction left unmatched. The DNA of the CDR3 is TGCAGCGTTGAGGGACAGGGCTCCTACAATGAGCAGTTCTTC. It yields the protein CSVEGQGSYNEQFF.

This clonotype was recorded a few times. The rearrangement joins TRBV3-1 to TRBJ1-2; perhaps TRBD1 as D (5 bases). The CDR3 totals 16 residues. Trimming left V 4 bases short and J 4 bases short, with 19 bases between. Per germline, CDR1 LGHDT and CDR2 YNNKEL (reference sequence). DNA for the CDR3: TGTGCCAGCAGCCGCTACCTTGGGACCGACATCTATGGCTACACCTTC. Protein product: CASSRYLGTDIYGYTF.

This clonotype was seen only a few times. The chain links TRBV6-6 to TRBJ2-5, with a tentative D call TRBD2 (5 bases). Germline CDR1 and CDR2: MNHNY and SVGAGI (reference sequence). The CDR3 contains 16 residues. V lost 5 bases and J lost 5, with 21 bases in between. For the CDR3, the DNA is TGTGCCAGCAGTCCGACCTCTCTAACCCGCGGGGAGACCCAGTACTTC. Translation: CASSPTSLTRGETQYF.

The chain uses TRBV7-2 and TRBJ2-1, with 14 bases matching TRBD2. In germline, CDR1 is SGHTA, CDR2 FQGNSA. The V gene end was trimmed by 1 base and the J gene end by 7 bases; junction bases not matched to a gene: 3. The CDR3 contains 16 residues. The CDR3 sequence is CASSLVTSGRANEQFF. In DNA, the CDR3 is TGTGCCAGCAGCTTAGTGACTAGCGGGAGGGCGAATGAGCAGTTCTTC.

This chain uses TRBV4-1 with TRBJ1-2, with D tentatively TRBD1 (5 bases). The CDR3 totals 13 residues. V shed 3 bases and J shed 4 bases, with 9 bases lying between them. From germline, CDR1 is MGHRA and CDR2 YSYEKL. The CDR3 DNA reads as TGCGCCAGCAGCCAGGGGGGAACCTATGGCTACACCTTC. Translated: CASSQGGTYGYTF.

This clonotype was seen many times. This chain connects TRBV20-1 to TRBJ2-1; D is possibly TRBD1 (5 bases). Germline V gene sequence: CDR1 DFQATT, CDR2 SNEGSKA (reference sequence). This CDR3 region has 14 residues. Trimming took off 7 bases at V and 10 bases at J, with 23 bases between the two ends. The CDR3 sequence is CSVKRSSGILEQFF. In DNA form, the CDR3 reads TGCAGTGTCAAGAGGTCCTCAGGGATACTAGAGCAGTTCTTC.

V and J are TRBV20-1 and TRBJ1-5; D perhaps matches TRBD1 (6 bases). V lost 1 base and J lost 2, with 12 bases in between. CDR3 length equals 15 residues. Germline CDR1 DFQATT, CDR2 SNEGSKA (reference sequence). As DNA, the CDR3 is TGCAGTGCTAGAGCGCGGTCAGGGGGCAATCAGCCCCAGCATTTT. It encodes CSARARSGGNQPQHF.

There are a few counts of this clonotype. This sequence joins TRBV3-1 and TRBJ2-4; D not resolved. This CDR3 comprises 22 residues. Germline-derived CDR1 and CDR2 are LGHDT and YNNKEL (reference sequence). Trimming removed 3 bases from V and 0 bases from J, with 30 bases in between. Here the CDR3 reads CASSQSRARIFVPRLAKNIQYF. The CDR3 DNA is TGTGCCAGCAGCCAGAGTAGGGCCAGGATATTCGTCCCACGGCTAGCCAAAAACATTCAGTACTTC.

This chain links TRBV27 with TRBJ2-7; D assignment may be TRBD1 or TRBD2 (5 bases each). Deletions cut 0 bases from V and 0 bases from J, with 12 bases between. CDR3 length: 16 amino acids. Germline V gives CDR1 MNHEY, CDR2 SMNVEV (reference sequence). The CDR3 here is CASSLSGTPSSYEQYF. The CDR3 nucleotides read TGTGCCAGCAGTTTATCAGGGACGCCCAGCTCCTACGAGCAGTACTTC.

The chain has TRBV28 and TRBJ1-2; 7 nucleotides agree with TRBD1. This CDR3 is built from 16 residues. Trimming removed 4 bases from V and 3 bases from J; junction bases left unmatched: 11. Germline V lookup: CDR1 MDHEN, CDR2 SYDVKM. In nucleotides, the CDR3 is TGTGCCAGCAGTTCAAAGGGGGCCCCATGGGACTATGGCTACACCTTC. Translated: CASSSKGAPWDYGYTF.

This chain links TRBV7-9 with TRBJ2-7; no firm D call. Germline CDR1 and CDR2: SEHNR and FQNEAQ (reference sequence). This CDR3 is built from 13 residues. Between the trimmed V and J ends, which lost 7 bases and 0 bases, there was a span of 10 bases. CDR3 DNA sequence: TGTGCCAGCATACACCCCAGCTCCTACGAGCAGTACTTC. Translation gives CASIHPSSYEQYF. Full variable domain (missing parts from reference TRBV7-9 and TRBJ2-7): DTGVSQNPRHKITKRGQNVTFRCDPISEHNRLYWYRQTLGQGPEFLTYFQNEAQLEKSRLLSDRFSAERPKGSFSTLEIQRTEQGDSAMYLCASIHPSSYEQYFGPGTRLTVT.

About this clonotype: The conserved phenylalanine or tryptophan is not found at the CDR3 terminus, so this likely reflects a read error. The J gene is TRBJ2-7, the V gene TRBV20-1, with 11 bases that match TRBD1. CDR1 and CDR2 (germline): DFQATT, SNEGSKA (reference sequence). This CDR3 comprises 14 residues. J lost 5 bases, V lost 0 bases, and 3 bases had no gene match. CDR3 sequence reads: CSAREGTGGNEQYC. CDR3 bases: TGCAGTGCTAGAGAAGGGACAGGGGGGAACGAGCAGTACTGC.

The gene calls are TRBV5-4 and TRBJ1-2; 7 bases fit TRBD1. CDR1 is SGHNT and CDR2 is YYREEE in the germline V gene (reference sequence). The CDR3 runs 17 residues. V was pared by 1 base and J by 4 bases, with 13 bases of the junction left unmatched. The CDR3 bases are TGTGCCAGCAGCTTGCCCAGGACAGGACGGGACCTCTATGGCTACACCTTC. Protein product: CASSLPRTGRDLYGYTF.

CDR3: CASSLIYNQPQHF. CDR3 in DNA: TGTGCCAGCAGCTTGATTTACAATCAGCCCCAGCATTTT. The chain employs TRBV7-3 and TRBJ1-5, with D hard to call. The CDR3 is 13 amino acids. Looked up from germline, CDR1 is SGHTA and CDR2 is FQGTGA. V gave up 3 bases and J gave up 3 bases, with 6 bases separating them.

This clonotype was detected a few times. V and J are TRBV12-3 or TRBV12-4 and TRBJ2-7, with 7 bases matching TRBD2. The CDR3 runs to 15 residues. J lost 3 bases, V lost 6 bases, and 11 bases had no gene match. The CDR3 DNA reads TGTGCCAGCAGCCTCCGGGAGGTCCCAAACTACGAGCAGTACTTC. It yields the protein CASSLREVPNYEQYF.

This CDR3 is CASAFGRGDTQYF. The CDR3 DNA is TGTGCCAGCGCATTCGGGAGGGGAGATACGCAGTATTTT. The chain is built from TRBV27 and TRBJ2-3; 8 bases are shared with TRBD2. The CDR3 is 13 residues long. Per the germline V gene, CDR1 is MNHEY and CDR2 is SMNVEV (reference sequence). Trimming cost V 8 bases and J 5 bases; bases outside gene matches: 6.